The 15 T cell receptor beta chains listed next were all sequenced from one sample in a study of early T cells in non-severe SARS-CoV-2 infection. TCRdb passed the 5' RACE reads through MiXCR, listing each CDR3 protein once. The sample records about 77,000 distinct CDR3 sequences, about 12% being singletons. The sample in question was whole blood, obtained at baseline. The receptors come from an adult who was a healthcare worker with PCR-confirmed SARS-CoV-2 infection or an uninfected control (not recorded which). The donor label of this sample is uncertain.

DNA for the CDR3: TGTGCCAGTAAGGTAACAGGGAGTCCTGAAGCTTTCTTT. Amino acids: CASKVTGSPEAFF. This chain links TRBV19 with TRBJ1-1; the D gene is possibly TRBD1 (6 bases). This CDR3 is built from 13 residues. Germline lookup yields CDR1 LNHDA and CDR2 SQIVND (reference sequence). Trimming removed 7 bases at V and 6 bases at J, with 15 bases between.

CDR3 loop: CASSIRASGGETQYF. CDR3 nucleotide sequence: TGCGCCAGCAGCATTCGGGCTAGCGGGGGGGAGACCCAGTACTTC. The rearrangement joins TRBV4-3 to TRBJ2-5; TRBD2 matches at 11 bases. V lost 5 bases and J lost 5; bases outside the gene matches: 7. The germline gives CDR1 LGHNA, CDR2 YSLEER. The CDR3 runs 15 residues.

The CDR3 loop is CASSEQGASTEAFF. The CDR3, as DNA: TGTGCCAGCAGCGAGCAGGGGGCTAGCACTGAAGCTTTCTTT. The chain joins TRBV5-6 to TRBJ1-1, with 8 bases lining up with TRBD1. V lost 4 bases, J lost 4 bases, and 6 bases stayed unmatched. CDR3 size: 14 residues. Germline V gene lookup returns CDR1 SGHDT and CDR2 YYEEEE. The variable domain in full, with the rest retrieved from reference TRBV5-6 and TRBJ1-1, is DAGVTQSPTHLIKTRGQQVTLRCSPKSGHDTVSWYQQALGQGPQFIFQYYEEEERQRGNFPDRFSGHQFPNYSSELNVNALLLGDSALYLCASSEQGASTEAFFGQGTRLTVV.

This clonotype came up a few times. The chain recombines TRBV20-1 with TRBJ2-1, with 9 bases fitting TRBD2. V dropped 6 bases and J dropped 0; count of bases not matched to a gene: 9. The CDR3 consists of 16 residues. The germline gives CDR1 DFQATT, CDR2 SNEGSKA (reference sequence). In DNA, the CDR3 is TGCAGTGCCTTTAATCTAGCGGGAAGCTCCTACAATGAGCAGTTCTTC. As protein: CSAFNLAGSSYNEQFF.

In its sample, this clonotype was seen a few times. This chain links TRBV20-1 with TRBJ1-5; D uncertain. Germline CDR1 DFQATT, CDR2 SNEGSKA (reference sequence). This CDR3 contains 13 residues. Trimming removed 6 bases from V and 4 bases from J, with 13 bases in between. CDR3 nucleotide sequence: TGCAGTGCCCAGAAGGGAGCTAATCAGCCCCAGCATTTT. Its translation: CSAQKGANQPQHF.

Many counts were recorded for this clonotype. This rearrangement joins TRBV29-1 to TRBJ2-6, with D perhaps matching TRBD1 (5 bases). The CDR3 consists of 15 residues. Germline V gene sequence: CDR1 SQVTM, CDR2 ANQGSEA. The germline V and J ends were trimmed by 6 bases and 0 bases, with 12 bases remaining between them. The CDR3 loop reads CSVTQGFSGANVLTF. The CDR3 DNA reads as TGCAGCGTAACTCAGGGATTCTCTGGGGCCAACGTCCTGACTTTC.

This clonotype has more than one count but fewer than ten. This chain connects TRBV6-6 to TRBJ2-3; TRBD1 agrees at 7 bases. Germline V lookup: CDR1 MNHNY, CDR2 SVGAGI (reference sequence). Germline trimming cut 4 bases from V and 8 bases from J; bases unmatched to any gene: 9. This CDR3 contains 14 residues. Here the CDR3 reads CASSSERGRGTQYF. DNA for the CDR3: TGTGCCAGCAGTTCCGAGAGGGGGCGCGGTACGCAGTATTTT.

This clonotype has more than one count but fewer than ten. This chain joins TRBV3-1 and TRBJ1-2; D ambiguous. Trimming cost V 1 base and J 4 bases, with 7 bases left between them. CDR3 length equals 13 residues. The germline CDR1 and CDR2 sequences are LGHDT and YNNKEL (reference sequence). CDR3 nucleotides: TGTGCCAGCAGCCAAGGGCCCCCCTATGGCTACACCTTC. It is translated as CASSQGPPYGYTF.

This clonotype was found a few times. The chain uses TRBV7-3 and TRBJ2-2; 15 bases align to TRBD2. The CDR3 contains 18 residues. CDR1 and CDR2 (germline): SGHTA, FQGTGA. V shed 5 bases and J 6 bases; nucleotides not matched to a gene: 10. CDR3 DNA: TGTGCCAGCAGCCAACGGACTAGCGGGAGGGCCACGGCCGGGGAGCTGTTTTTT. It yields the protein CASSQRTSGRATAGELFF.

The table lists this clonotype with a few counts. This chain links TRBV7-9 with TRBJ2-7; TRBD1 aligns across 7 bases. The V gene end was trimmed by 3 bases and the J gene end by 6 bases; junction bases not matched to a gene: 8. This CDR3 region has 14 residues. In germline, CDR1 is SEHNR, CDR2 FQNEAQ (reference sequence). CDR3 region: CASSLTGTFGEQYF. CDR3 bases: TGTGCCAGCAGCTTGACAGGGACCTTTGGCGAGCAGTACTTC.

This clonotype was seen ten or more times. The chain carries TRBV20-1 and TRBJ1-4; D ambiguous. Germline V gene lookup returns CDR1 DFQATT and CDR2 SNEGSKA (reference sequence). V was shortened by 4 bases and J by 5 bases, with 11 bases between the two germline ends. The CDR3 runs to 13 residues. The CDR3 coding sequence is TGCAGTGCTAACCTGGAGCTAAATGAAAAACTGTTTTTT. This translates into CSANLELNEKLFF.

This rearrangement joins TRBV7-6 to TRBJ2-2, with 7 bases lining up with TRBD1. From germline, CDR1 is SGHVS and CDR2 FNYEAQ. J was trimmed by 1 base and V by 5 bases; bases with no gene match: 7. The CDR3 spans 16 residues. CDR3 DNA sequence: TGTGCCAGCAGCCTCGCACAGGGGAAGAACACCGGGGAGCTGTTTTTT. Protein: CASSLAQGKNTGELFF.

There are a few counts of this clonotype. V and J are TRBV3-1 and TRBJ2-2; the D is unclear. The length of the CDR3 is 17 residues. Germline V gene lookup returns CDR1 LGHDT and CDR2 YNNKEL (reference sequence). Trimming left V 0 bases short and J 4 bases short, with 15 bases between. The CDR3 is CASSQDGVSSSTGELFF. The DNA for the CDR3 is TGTGCCAGCAGCCAAGATGGGGTCTCTAGTAGCACCGGGGAGCTGTTTTTT.

This clonotype has a handful of counts. The V and J genes are TRBV29-1 and TRBJ1-2; D unresolved. The CDR3 runs to 12 residues. CDR1 and CDR2 (germline): SQVTM, ANQGSEA. V was clipped by 4 bases and J by 3 bases, with 9 bases between them. The CDR3: CSVAGADYGYTF. In nucleotides, the CDR3 is TGCAGCGTTGCTGGAGCGGACTATGGCTACACCTTC.

The chain links TRBV4-3 to TRBJ2-1; D possibly corresponds to TRBD1 (5 bases). V dropped 5 bases and J dropped 5 bases, with 13 bases sitting between them. The germline CDR1 and CDR2 sequences are LGHNA and YSLEER. There are 14 residues in the CDR3. CDR3 sequence: CASSRGIGNNEQFF. The CDR3 DNA reads TGCGCCAGCAGCAGGGGAATAGGCAACAATGAGCAGTTCTTC.